This TCR beta chain is drawn from a study of CD8 T cells in ankylosing spondylitis. This clonotype was counted only a few times. No antigen is known for it. Study results and limitations: Seemingly characteristic of ankylosing spondylitis blood was a TCR beta motif consisting of eight highly homologous variants.

Trimming stripped 0 bases from V and 0 bases from J, with 6 bases between. This CDR3 contains 14 residues. Germline CDR1 reads GTSNPN; CDR2 reads SVGIG (reference sequence). Quantitative 5'-RACE was performed with molecular barcodes, and it yielded the TCR beta libraries. TCRdb reprocessed the 5' RACE reads via MiXCR and lists one record per CDR3 protein. The sample has over 700,000 distinct CDR3 sequences, around 17% seen once. This TCR was recovered from a male donor with ankylosing spondylitis. V is TRBV30 and J is TRBJ1-5; D ambiguous. Material for sequencing was blood, either unsorted or a sorted T cell fraction (not recorded which). Written as DNA, the CDR3 is TGTGCCTGGAGTGTAGCCTTTAGCAATCAGCCCCAGCATTTT. It encodes CAWSVAFSNQPQHF. Using reference TRBV30 and TRBJ1-5 for the parts outside the CDR3, the full variable domain is SQTIHQWPATLVQPVGSPLSLECTVEGTSNPNLYWYRQAAGRGLQLLFYSVGIGQISSEVPQNLSASRPQDRQFILSSKKLLLSDSGFYLCAWSVAFSNQPQHFGDGTRLSIL.